The 25 T cell receptor beta chains below come from one sample, sequenced in a study of shared clonotypes between healthy human individuals. CD45RO-negative, CCR7-selected cells formed the naive CD8 fraction, which excluded terminally differentiated effector memory CD45RA+ cells. Data came from immunoSEQ multiplex PCR; TCRdb stores just in-frame clones and leaves some out. The data show about 680,000 clones, roughly 94% seen once. Sequenced: naive CD8+ T cells sorted from blood. Receptor source: a man aged 25 to 40 in good health.

The chain uses TRBV6-5 and TRBJ2-7, with 9 bases matching TRBD2. Per the germline V gene, CDR1 is MNHEY and CDR2 is SVGAGI. The CDR3 runs to 13 residues. V shed 6 bases, J shed 6 bases, and the junction held 6 bases outside the gene matches. The CDR3 coding sequence is TGTGCCAGCAGCCCTAGCGGGAACCTCGAGCAGTACTTC. Translating it yields CASSPSGNLEQYF.

The J gene is TRBJ2-7, the V gene TRBV6-6, with D possibly TRBD2 on 6 matching bases. The germline V gene encodes CDR1 MNHNY and CDR2 SVGAGI (reference sequence). Trimming pared 10 bases from V and 3 bases from J, leaving 16 bases between. This CDR3 is 13 amino acids long. This CDR3 reads CATGTQINYEQYF. CDR3 sequence (DNA): TGTGCCACTGGGACTCAAATAAACTACGAGCAGTACTTC.

The gene calls are TRBV5-5 and TRBJ2-2; tentatively, D is TRBD1 or TRBD2 (5 bases each). Germline CDR1 SGHKS, CDR2 YYEKEE (reference sequence). The CDR3 spans 17 residues. The V end was cut by 1 base, the J end by 2 bases, with 15 bases between. CDR3 in DNA: TGTGCCAGCAGCTTGTCCCGGACGGGACCAAACACCGGGGAGCTGTTTTTT. Translating gives CASSLSRTGPNTGELFF.

CDR3 region: CASTWDRGSNSPLHF. CDR3 in DNA: TGCGCCAGCACTTGGGACAGGGGGTCTAATTCACCCCTCCACTTT. The chain is built from TRBV4-3 and TRBJ1-6; 11 bases line up with TRBD1. V was clipped by 7 bases and J by 6 bases; unmatched bases: 5. Germline assignment: CDR1 LGHNA and CDR2 YSLEER. The CDR3 length is 15 residues.

The rearrangement uses TRBV27 and TRBJ2-2; no definite D call. Germline CDR1 and CDR2: MNHEY and SMNVEV (reference sequence). This CDR3 spans 15 amino acids. V lost 2 bases to trimming and J lost 5 bases, with 12 bases between them. The CDR3 DNA is TGTGCCAGCAGTTTAATGGACGGTTCGACCGGGGAGCTGTTTTTT. This encodes CASSLMDGSTGELFF.

The chain combines TRBV11-2 with TRBJ1-5; the D is unclear. V gave up 5 bases and J gave up 10 bases, with 15 bases separating them. The CDR3 consists of 13 residues. Germline CDR1 reads SGHAT; CDR2 reads FQNNGV. The CDR3 sequence: CASSPGREAPQHF. The CDR3 nucleotides are TGTGCCAGCAGCCCCGGGCGCGAGGCCCCCCAGCATTTT.

The chain links TRBV10-3 to TRBJ1-3; a possible D gene is TRBD1 (5 bases). The V and J ends lost 0 bases and 1 base respectively, with 10 bases between them. Germline-derived CDR1 and CDR2 are ENHRY and SYGVKD. The CDR3 sequence is 16 residues long. The CDR3 loop is CAISESGTLSGNTIYF. The CDR3 DNA reads TGTGCCATCAGTGAGTCAGGGACCTTATCTGGAAACACCATATATTTT.

The chain links TRBV25-1 to TRBJ2-7; D possibly matches TRBD1 or TRBD2 (5 bases each). In germline, CDR1 is MGHDK, CDR2 SYGVNS. V was pared by 11 bases and J by 7 bases, with 24 bases between. The CDR3 is 14 amino acids. The CDR3 region has the DNA TGTGCCGGCATCCCAGGGACCTGGGGAAGTGAGCAGTACTTC. Its protein product is CAGIPGTWGSEQYF.

At least ten counts were recorded for this clone. The chain links TRBV7-9 to TRBJ2-1; D is possibly TRBD1 or TRBD2 (6 bases each). Germline V lookup: CDR1 SEHNR, CDR2 FQNEAQ (reference sequence). The germline V and J ends were trimmed by 5 bases and 0 bases, with 11 bases remaining between them. This CDR3 has 15 amino acids. The CDR3 protein is CASSPRDNSYNEQFF. The CDR3 bases are TGTGCCAGCAGCCCGCGGGACAACTCCTACAATGAGCAGTTCTTC.

V usage is TRBV29-1 and J usage is TRBJ2-7, with D perhaps assigned TRBD1 or TRBD2 (5 bases each). In germline, CDR1 is SQVTM, CDR2 ANQGSEA. The germline V and J ends were trimmed by 2 bases and 6 bases, with 14 bases remaining between them. This CDR3 has 13 amino acids. The CDR3 reads CSVENGGAFEQYF. Here the CDR3 DNA reads TGCAGCGTTGAAAATGGGGGAGCATTCGAGCAGTACTTC.

The rearrangement uses TRBV7-8 and TRBJ1-1, with D possibly TRBD1 on 6 matching bases. The ends were cut back, 2 bases at V and 3 bases at J, with 28 bases in the middle. The CDR3 extends over 20 amino acids. Germline V gene sequence: CDR1 SGHVS, CDR2 FQNEAQ. Here the CDR3 DNA reads TGTGCCAGCAGCTTAAGGAGTAGACAGGTCTCCATCAAGCCGGACACTGAAGCTTTCTTT. Translation gives CASSLRSRQVSIKPDTEAFF.

The genes are TRBV7-9 and TRBJ1-1; D possibly corresponds to TRBD1 (5 bases). The CDR3 has 12 amino acids. V was cut by 5 bases and J by 10 bases, with 14 bases left in between. Germline CDR1 is SEHNR and CDR2 is FQNEAQ (reference sequence). CDR3 in amino acids: CASSAVDGGAFF. CDR3 nucleotides: TGTGCCAGCAGCGCTGTTGATGGGGGAGCTTTCTTT.

The chain couples TRBV13 to TRBJ2-7, with D maybe TRBD1 (5 bases). V lost 0 bases and J 2 bases, leaving 8 bases between the germline ends. The CDR3 spans 14 residues. Germline CDR1 reads PRHDT; CDR2 reads FYEKMQ (reference sequence). CDR3 protein: CASSLGPRAYEQYF. The CDR3 coding sequence is TGTGCCAGCAGCTTAGGTCCCAGGGCCTACGAGCAGTACTTC.

The V and J genes are TRBV15 and TRBJ2-3, with no clear D. Germline CDR1 reads LNHNV; CDR2 reads YYDKDF (reference sequence). V lost 5 bases, J lost 3 bases, and 6 bases lay in between. This CDR3 has 12 residues. The CDR3 loop is CATSRRTDTQYF. For the CDR3, the DNA is TGTGCCACCAGCCGCCGTACAGATACGCAGTATTTT.

This clone was seen once. The chain is built from TRBV11-2 and TRBJ2-7, with 7 bases identical to TRBD1. Trimming took 3 bases from V and 3 from J; bases not matched to a gene: 5. The CDR3 is made up of 14 amino acids. Germline CDR1 and CDR2: SGHAT and FQNNGV. CDR3 region: CASSLMDRFYEQYF. The DNA of the CDR3 is TGTGCCAGCAGCTTGATGGACAGGTTCTACGAGCAGTACTTC. Full variable domain (outside the CDR3, taken from reference TRBV11-2 and TRBJ2-7): EAGVAQSPRYKIIEKRQSVAFWCNPISGHATLYWYQQILGQGPKLLIQFQNNGVVDDSQLPKDRFSAERLKGVDSTLKIQPAKLEDSAVYLCASSLMDRFYEQYFGPGTRLTVT.

The gene calls are TRBV5-1 and TRBJ2-1, with a tentative D call TRBD2 (6 bases). Trimming pared 2 bases from V and 0 bases from J, leaving 15 bases between. This CDR3 spans 17 amino acids. Germline V gene lookup returns CDR1 SGHRS and CDR2 YFSETQ. The CDR3 coding sequence is TGCGCCAGCAGCTTCCTAGCGTCTACCAGCTCCTACAATGAGCAGTTCTTC. It encodes CASSFLASTSSYNEQFF.

The V and J genes are TRBV4-1 and TRBJ2-3, with unresolved D. The CDR3 contains 17 residues. CDR1 MGHRA and CDR2 YSYEKL come from the germline V gene. The ends were cut back, 0 bases at V and 4 bases at J, with 17 bases in the middle. DNA of the CDR3: TGCGCCAGCAGCCAAGATAGGTGGGATGAGGACCCAGATACGCAGTATTTT. This codes for CASSQDRWDEDPDTQYF.

This clone was observed a single time. Compared with germline, one end of the junction differs, possibly owing to a read error. Other DNA variants within this sample encode the same CDR3. This chain joins TRBV7-9 and TRBJ2-7; 10 bases align to TRBD1. The CDR3 has 15 amino acids. Germline CDR1 reads SEHNR; CDR2 reads FQNEAQ (reference sequence). The CDR3 DNA follows: TGCGCCAGCAGCCATACCGGGACAGGGGTAATTGAGCAGTACTTC. This sequence encodes CASSHTGTGVIEQYF.

The genes are TRBV7-6 and TRBJ2-7, with D maybe TRBD2 (6 bases). Germline V lookup: CDR1 SGHVS, CDR2 FNYEAQ. V was shortened by 1 base and J by 3 bases, with 13 bases between the two germline ends. CDR3 length equals 15 residues. CDR3 amino acids: CASSLVGDSLYEQYF. CDR3 coding DNA: TGTGCCAGCAGCTTAGTCGGGGACTCACTCTACGAGCAGTACTTC.

This chain uses TRBV7-9 with TRBJ2-1, with TRBD2 identical over 9 bases. Germline V gene data show CDR1 as SEHNR and CDR2 as FQNEAQ (reference sequence). This CDR3 comprises 18 residues. With 5 bases clipped from V and 4 bases from J, the junction kept 15 bases outside the gene matches. The CDR3 spells CASSLPAAGGRGYNEQFF. The CDR3 region has the DNA TGTGCCAGCAGCCTCCCGGCGGCGGGGGGGAGGGGTTACAATGAGCAGTTCTTC.

The V call is TRBV27, the J call TRBJ2-2; 10 bases are a match to TRBD1. CDR3 length: 16 amino acids. CDR1 is MNHEY, CDR2 SMNVEV, per germline (reference sequence). V shed 7 bases, J shed 5 bases, and the junction held 10 bases outside the gene matches. The CDR3 reads CASTTLDRGRTGELFF. The CDR3, as DNA: TGTGCCAGCACCACTCTCGACAGGGGGCGAACCGGGGAGCTGTTTTTT.

The V gene is TRBV5-6, the J gene TRBJ2-3; D ambiguous. CDR1 is SGHDT and CDR2 is YYEEEE in the germline V gene. This CDR3 is built from 12 residues. V was cut by 5 bases and J by 6 bases, with 10 bases left in between. This CDR3 is CASSITADTQYF. The CDR3 region has the DNA TGTGCCAGCAGTATCACGGCGGATACGCAGTATTTT.

The chain employs TRBV6-6 and TRBJ1-5, with D uncertain. V lost 0 bases, J lost 3 bases, and 12 bases lay in between. Germline CDR1 is MNHNY and CDR2 is SVGAGI (reference sequence). The CDR3 totals 16 residues. This CDR3 reads CASSYSLESINQPQHF. CDR3 sequence (DNA): TGTGCCAGCAGTTACTCGCTGGAGTCAATCAATCAGCCCCAGCATTTT.

This clone was detected only a few times. The chain employs TRBV7-9 and TRBJ2-7, with 8 bases fitting TRBD2. With 6 bases clipped from V and 2 bases from J, the junction kept 3 bases outside the gene matches. Germline CDR1 SEHNR, CDR2 FQNEAQ (reference sequence). The CDR3 has 13 amino acids. CDR3 loop: CASRPSGPYEQYF. The CDR3 nucleotides read TGTGCCAGCAGACCTAGCGGGCCCTACGAGCAGTACTTC.

As regards this clone: This may be a read error, as it is one base from a much larger clone. The sample contains more than one DNA sequence encoding this CDR3. This rearrangement joins TRBV6-1 to TRBJ2-7; 11 nucleotides line up with TRBD2. The V and J ends lost 1 base and 1 base, in that order; junction bases with no gene match: 0. Germline V gene lookup returns CDR1 MNHNS and CDR2 SASEGT. The CDR3 totals 15 residues. In DNA, the CDR3 is TGTGCCAGCAGTGAAGGACTAGCGGGGTCCTACGAGCAGTACTTC. Its translation is CASSEGLAGSYEQYF.